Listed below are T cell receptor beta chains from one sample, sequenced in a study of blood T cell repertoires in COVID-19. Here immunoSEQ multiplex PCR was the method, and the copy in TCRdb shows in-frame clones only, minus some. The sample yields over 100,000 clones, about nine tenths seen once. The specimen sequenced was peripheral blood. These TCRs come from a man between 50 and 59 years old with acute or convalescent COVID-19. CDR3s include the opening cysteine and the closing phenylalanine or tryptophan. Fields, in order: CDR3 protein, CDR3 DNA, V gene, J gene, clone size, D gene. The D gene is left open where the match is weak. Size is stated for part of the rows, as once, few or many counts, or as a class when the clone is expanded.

cdr3_aa: CSVGGGGGQPQHF
cdr3_nt: TGCAGCGTGGGTGGTGGGGGCGGACAGCCCCAGCATTTT
v_call: TRBV29-1
j_call: TRBJ1-5
clone_size: -
d_call: -

cdr3_aa: CASSHPRLAGNTDTQYF
cdr3_nt: TGTGCCAGCAGCCACCCTCGACTAGCGGGGAACACAGATACGCAGTATTTT
v_call: TRBV11-2
j_call: TRBJ2-3
clone_size: -
d_call: TRBD2

cdr3_aa: CASRNDRVENTEAFF
cdr3_nt: TGTGCCAGCAGGAACGACAGGGTAGAGAACACTGAAGCTTTCTTT
v_call: TRBV2
j_call: TRBJ1-1
clone_size: once
d_call: TRBD1

cdr3_aa: CASSQVSTGELFF
cdr3_nt: TGTGCCAGCAGCCAAGTTAGTACTGGGGAGCTGTTTTTT
v_call: TRBV3-1/TRBV3-2
j_call: TRBJ2-2
clone_size: once
d_call: -

cdr3_aa: CASSLGQPQETQYF
cdr3_nt: TGCGCCAGCAGCTTGGGACAGCCCCAAGAGACCCAGTACTTC
v_call: TRBV5-1
j_call: TRBJ2-5
clone_size: few
d_call: -

cdr3_aa: CASSFSGVRGAFF
cdr3_nt: TGTGCCAGCAGCTTTTCCGGGGTGCGGGGCGCTTTCTTT
v_call: TRBV7-9
j_call: TRBJ1-1
clone_size: -
d_call: -

cdr3_aa: CASNRDTTTGELFF
cdr3_nt: TGTGCCAGCAACAGGGACACCACGACCGGGGAGCTGTTTTTT
v_call: TRBV7-2
j_call: TRBJ2-2
clone_size: -
d_call: -

cdr3_aa: CASSLWGRGTATYNEQFF
cdr3_nt: TGCGCCAGCAGCTTGTGGGGGAGAGGGACTGCGACCTACAATGAGCAGTTCTTC
v_call: TRBV5-1
j_call: TRBJ2-1
clone_size: -
d_call: -

cdr3_aa: CASCADRTYQPQHF
cdr3_nt: TGTGCCAGTTGTGCTGACAGGACCTATCAGCCCCAGCATTTT
v_call: TRBV19
j_call: TRBJ1-5
clone_size: -
d_call: -

cdr3_aa: CASSQGLEGAGELFF
cdr3_nt: TGTGCCAGCAGCCAAGGACTGGAAGGGGCCGGGGAGCTGTTTTTT
v_call: TRBV4-2
j_call: TRBJ2-2
clone_size: -
d_call: -

cdr3_aa: CASSLVDRGRVMNTEAFF
cdr3_nt: TGTGCCAGCAGCTTAGTCGACAGGGGGCGCGTGATGAACACTGAAGCTTTCTTT
v_call: TRBV11-2
j_call: TRBJ1-1
clone_size: -
d_call: TRBD1

cdr3_aa: CATSAFTGEQFF
cdr3_nt: TGTGCCACCAGTGCCTTCACGGGGGAGCAGTTCTTC
v_call: TRBV24-1
j_call: TRBJ2-1
clone_size: -
d_call: -

cdr3_aa: CASSLAQSGSWDEQFF
cdr3_nt: TGTGCCAGCAGCTTAGCGCAAAGCGGGAGTTGGGATGAGCAGTTCTTC
v_call: TRBV7-9
j_call: TRBJ2-1
clone_size: -
d_call: TRBD2

cdr3_aa: CSSNSGTGGFGYTF
cdr3_nt: TGCAGCTCGAACTCGGGGACAGGGGGCTTTGGCTACACCTTC
v_call: TRBV29-1
j_call: TRBJ1-2
clone_size: -
d_call: TRBD1

cdr3_aa: CASSLLGQGSPLHF
cdr3_nt: TGTGCCAGCAGCTTGTTGGGACAGGGTTCACCCCTCCACTTT
v_call: TRBV11-2
j_call: TRBJ1-6
clone_size: -
d_call: TRBD1

cdr3_aa: CASRKQGISNQPQHF
cdr3_nt: TGTGCCAGCAGGAAACAGGGAATTAGCAATCAGCCCCAGCATTTT
v_call: TRBV28
j_call: TRBJ1-5
clone_size: -
d_call: -

cdr3_aa: CASESGNTQYF
cdr3_nt: TGTGCCAGCGAGAGCGGGAATACGCAGTATTTT
v_call: TRBV6-5
j_call: TRBJ2-3
clone_size: -
d_call: TRBD2

cdr3_aa: CASSSWGGPGNEQFF
cdr3_nt: TGTGCCAGCAGCTCCTGGGGGGGGCCGGGCAATGAGCAGTTCTTC
v_call: TRBV27
j_call: TRBJ2-1
clone_size: once
d_call: -

cdr3_aa: CASSRLVGSTNTEAFF
cdr3_nt: TGTGCCAGCAGCCGACTGGTTGGCAGCACGAACACTGAAGCTTTCTTT
v_call: TRBV11-2
j_call: TRBJ1-1
clone_size: -
d_call: -

cdr3_aa: CASSSGAYNSPLHF
cdr3_nt: TGTGCCAGCAGTTCAGGGGCCTATAATTCACCCCTCCACTTT
v_call: TRBV27
j_call: TRBJ1-6
clone_size: once
d_call: -

cdr3_aa: CASSHETLQGTSPLHF
cdr3_nt: TGTGCCAGCAGCCACGAAACTTTACAGGGGACGTCACCCCTCCACTTT
v_call: TRBV16
j_call: TRBJ1-6
clone_size: -
d_call: TRBD1

cdr3_aa: CASSPWDIQGPLHF
cdr3_nt: TGTGCCAGCAGCCCTTGGGACATACAGGGACCCCTCCACTTT
v_call: TRBV3-1/TRBV3-2
j_call: TRBJ1-6
clone_size: few
d_call: -

cdr3_aa: CASRRTGPGNTIYF
cdr3_nt: TGTGCCAGCAGGCGGACAGGTCCTGGAAACACCATATATTTT
v_call: TRBV6-5
j_call: TRBJ1-3
clone_size: -
d_call: TRBD1

cdr3_aa: CATRFEGGGNTEAFF
cdr3_nt: TGTGCCACCAGGTTTGAAGGGGGGGGGAACACTGAAGCTTTCTTT
v_call: TRBV15
j_call: TRBJ1-1
clone_size: -
d_call: -

cdr3_aa: CASSPAGDPNNEQFF
cdr3_nt: TGTGCCAGCTCACCCGCGGGAGACCCAAACAATGAGCAGTTCTTC
v_call: TRBV18
j_call: TRBJ2-1
clone_size: -
d_call: TRBD2

cdr3_aa: CASNRAGVGGNEQFF
cdr3_nt: TGTGCCAGCAATCGAGCGGGAGTTGGCGGCAATGAGCAGTTCTTC
v_call: TRBV9
j_call: TRBJ2-1
clone_size: -
d_call: TRBD2

cdr3_aa: CASSPYGGSSGNTIYF
cdr3_nt: TGTGCCAGCAGCCCCTATGGGGGGTCCTCTGGAAACACCATATATTTT
v_call: TRBV7-2
j_call: TRBJ1-3
clone_size: -
d_call: -

cdr3_aa: CASSVSAAAGNTIYF
cdr3_nt: TGTGCCAGTAGTGTTTCCGCCGCGGCTGGAAACACCATATATTTT
v_call: TRBV19
j_call: TRBJ1-3
clone_size: -
d_call: -

cdr3_aa: CASSLAYQGYNEKLFF
cdr3_nt: TGCGCCAGCAGCTTGGCGTATCAGGGATATAATGAAAAACTGTTTTTT
v_call: TRBV5-1
j_call: TRBJ1-4
clone_size: -
d_call: -

cdr3_aa: CASSYDSPIWNEQFF
cdr3_nt: TGTGCCAGCAGTTACGACTCCCCGATTTGGAATGAGCAGTTCTTC
v_call: TRBV6-2/TRBV6-3
j_call: TRBJ2-1
clone_size: -
d_call: -

cdr3_aa: CASSFGGTTEAFF
cdr3_nt: TGTGCCAGCAGCTTTGGGGGGACGACTGAAGCTTTCTTT
v_call: TRBV7-2
j_call: TRBJ1-1
clone_size: -
d_call: -

cdr3_aa: CASSLTQSGANVLTF
cdr3_nt: TGTGCCAGCAGCTTGACACAATCTGGGGCCAACGTCCTGACTTTC
v_call: TRBV5-5
j_call: TRBJ2-6
clone_size: -
d_call: -

cdr3_aa: CASSRGGVSYEQYF
cdr3_nt: TGTGCCAGCAGTAGAGGCGGGGTCTCCTACGAGCAGTACTTC
v_call: TRBV21-1
j_call: TRBJ2-7
clone_size: -
d_call: -

cdr3_aa: CASSPIPGETQYF
cdr3_nt: TGTGCCAGCTCACCAATACCCGGGGAGACCCAGTACTTC
v_call: TRBV18
j_call: TRBJ2-5
clone_size: few
d_call: -

cdr3_aa: CALAGSGTGLSIPLKETQYF
cdr3_nt: TGTGCCTTGGCGGGGTCCGGGACAGGGCTCTCGATCCCTCTCAAAGAGACCCAGTACTTC
v_call: TRBV27
j_call: TRBJ2-5
clone_size: -
d_call: TRBD1